A selection of T cell receptor beta chains follows, all from one sample in a study of T cells after posttransplantation cyclophosphamide. The data were produced by immunoSEQ multiplex PCR, yet TCRdb's version contains in-frame clones alone and is incomplete. This table has 20,000 to 25,000 clones, roughly nine tenths appearing once. The material sequenced was PBMCs, taken 359 days after allogeneic stem cell transplant with calcineurin inhibitor and methotrexate. These receptors came from a female patient between 30 and 40 years old who received an allogeneic stem cell transplant from an unrelated donor, was CMV-positive, and had acute and chronic GVHD. Some of the T cells may derive from the graft donor. The conserved cysteine and the conserved F or W are not part of the CDR3 here. D genes are given only for firm matches. Size tells how often a clone was seen (once, few, many) or the class of an expanded clone, and some rows leave it out.

cdr3_length: 13
v_call: TRBV10-1
d_call: TRBD2
j_call: TRBJ2-1
clone_size: few
cdr3_aa: ASSEGGTSDNEQF

cdr3_length: 11
v_call: TRBV6-1
d_call: .
j_call: TRBJ1-1
clone_size: .
cdr3_aa: ASRPGEFTEAF

cdr3_length: 13
v_call: TRBV11-2
d_call: .
j_call: TRBJ2-2
clone_size: .
cdr3_aa: ASSFHKARTGELF

cdr3_length: 15
v_call: TRBV29-1
d_call: .
j_call: TRBJ1-3
clone_size: .
cdr3_aa: SAAGREGAVSGNTIY

cdr3_length: 10
v_call: TRBV2
d_call: .
j_call: TRBJ2-1
clone_size: .
cdr3_aa: ASTEGGPEQF

cdr3_length: 15
v_call: TRBV25-1
d_call: TRBD2
j_call: TRBJ2-2
clone_size: .
cdr3_aa: ASSDLAGGKITGELF

cdr3_length: 14
v_call: TRBV18
d_call: .
j_call: TRBJ1-2
clone_size: once
cdr3_aa: ASSPPNGQLGNGYT

cdr3_length: 14
v_call: TRBV27
d_call: TRBD2
j_call: TRBJ2-5
clone_size: .
cdr3_aa: ASSFGTSGSRETQY

cdr3_length: 14
v_call: TRBV5-6
d_call: .
j_call: TRBJ1-2
clone_size: .
cdr3_aa: ASSFGRRRAFYGYT

cdr3_length: 14
v_call: TRBV6-5
d_call: .
j_call: TRBJ1-1
clone_size: .
cdr3_aa: ASSYVSSRMNTEAF

cdr3_length: 11
v_call: TRBV29-1
d_call: .
j_call: TRBJ2-3
clone_size: .
cdr3_aa: SVEGTVGDTQY

cdr3_length: 12
v_call: TRBV18
d_call: .
j_call: TRBJ1-3
clone_size: .
cdr3_aa: ASSPDIAGNTIY

cdr3_length: 15
v_call: TRBV5-1
d_call: TRBD2
j_call: TRBJ2-1
clone_size: .
cdr3_aa: ASSLGLAGVVSSEQF

cdr3_length: 16
v_call: TRBV15
d_call: TRBD1
j_call: TRBJ1-1
clone_size: .
cdr3_aa: ATSRDRAGGFMNTEAF

cdr3_length: 13
v_call: TRBV5-6
d_call: .
j_call: TRBJ1-1
clone_size: .
cdr3_aa: ASSFYIVGLGGAF

cdr3_length: 14
v_call: TRBV7-8
d_call: TRBD1
j_call: TRBJ2-1
clone_size: .
cdr3_aa: ASSLTGTDSYNEQF

cdr3_length: 12
v_call: TRBV2
d_call: .
j_call: TRBJ2-6
clone_size: .
cdr3_aa: ASIWTAGANVLT

cdr3_length: 14
v_call: TRBV18
d_call: .
j_call: TRBJ2-7
clone_size: .
cdr3_aa: ASSPPGGGQGGEQY

cdr3_length: 14
v_call: TRBV25-1
d_call: TRBD1
j_call: TRBJ1-6
clone_size: .
cdr3_aa: ASSTGASSYNSPLH

cdr3_length: 12
v_call: TRBV6-5
d_call: TRBD1
j_call: TRBJ1-2
clone_size: .
cdr3_aa: ASSWGDRGYGYT

cdr3_length: 13
v_call: TRBV7-2
d_call: TRBD1
j_call: TRBJ2-2
clone_size: .
cdr3_aa: ASRRTGGATGELF

cdr3_length: 9
v_call: TRBV20-1
d_call: .
j_call: TRBJ1-2
clone_size: .
cdr3_aa: SAVENYGYT

cdr3_length: 12
v_call: TRBV6-1
d_call: .
j_call: TRBJ2-5
clone_size: .
cdr3_aa: ASSGPTGSETQY

cdr3_length: 12
v_call: TRBV18
d_call: .
j_call: TRBJ2-5
clone_size: .
cdr3_aa: ATQEGYLQETQY

cdr3_length: 13
v_call: TRBV5-4
d_call: TRBD1
j_call: TRBJ1-2
clone_size: .
cdr3_aa: ASSFGTGGHYGYT

cdr3_length: 13
v_call: TRBV7-2
d_call: .
j_call: TRBJ2-2
clone_size: .
cdr3_aa: ASSPQVENTGELF

cdr3_length: 12
v_call: TRBV19
d_call: TRBD1
j_call: TRBJ1-4
clone_size: once
cdr3_aa: ASSIADRVEKLF

cdr3_length: 11
v_call: TRBV30
d_call: .
j_call: TRBJ1-4
clone_size: .
cdr3_aa: AWEGSANEKLF

cdr3_length: 12
v_call: TRBV7-8
d_call: .
j_call: TRBJ1-1
clone_size: .
cdr3_aa: ASSERTPNTEAF

cdr3_length: 12
v_call: TRBV6-1
d_call: TRBD1
j_call: TRBJ1-5
clone_size: .
cdr3_aa: ASSTDRASQPQH

cdr3_length: 12
v_call: TRBV12-5
d_call: .
j_call: TRBJ2-7
clone_size: .
cdr3_aa: ASAGQGPAYEQY

cdr3_length: 12
v_call: TRBV10-1
d_call: .
j_call: TRBJ1-1
clone_size: .
cdr3_aa: ASRESASNTEAF

cdr3_length: 12
v_call: TRBV13
d_call: .
j_call: TRBJ1-6
clone_size: once
cdr3_aa: ASSLGRGNSPLH

cdr3_length: 11
v_call: TRBV10-3
d_call: TRBD1
j_call: TRBJ1-3
clone_size: few
cdr3_aa: ATATGPGNTIY

cdr3_length: 14
v_call: TRBV5-1
d_call: TRBD2
j_call: TRBJ2-1
clone_size: .
cdr3_aa: ASSFGTGLARNEQF

cdr3_length: 15
v_call: TRBV7-9
d_call: TRBD2
j_call: TRBJ2-1
clone_size: .
cdr3_aa: ASSRPTLAGGYNEQF

cdr3_length: 12
v_call: TRBV11-2
d_call: TRBD1
j_call: TRBJ2-3
clone_size: .
cdr3_aa: ASSFATGADTQY

cdr3_length: 15
v_call: TRBV15
d_call: TRBD2
j_call: TRBJ2-1
clone_size: .
cdr3_aa: ATSRGATSGALDEQF

cdr3_length: 15
v_call: TRBV28
d_call: TRBD1
j_call: TRBJ1-2
clone_size: .
cdr3_aa: ASRRQGLIGTNYGYT

cdr3_length: 14
v_call: TRBV11-3
d_call: .
j_call: TRBJ2-2
clone_size: .
cdr3_aa: ASSLNRVPGVGELF

cdr3_length: 13
v_call: TRBV18
d_call: .
j_call: TRBJ2-1
clone_size: .
cdr3_aa: ASSPGDRRYNEQF

cdr3_length: 13
v_call: TRBV7-3
d_call: TRBD2
j_call: TRBJ2-3
clone_size: .
cdr3_aa: ASSLRAGGSDTQY

cdr3_length: 15
v_call: TRBV2
d_call: .
j_call: TRBJ1-6
clone_size: .
cdr3_aa: ASSERKLALYNSPLH

cdr3_length: 10
v_call: TRBV5-6
d_call: .
j_call: TRBJ2-6
clone_size: .
cdr3_aa: ASSYTANVLT

cdr3_length: 11
v_call: TRBV5-1
d_call: .
j_call: TRBJ1-2
clone_size: .
cdr3_aa: ASSGDSNYGYT

cdr3_length: 13
v_call: TRBV6-1
d_call: .
j_call: TRBJ2-7
clone_size: few
cdr3_aa: ASSERGDTSYEQY

cdr3_length: 12
v_call: TRBV19
d_call: .
j_call: TRBJ1-3
clone_size: few
cdr3_aa: ASSINRAGNTIY

cdr3_length: 13
v_call: TRBV9
d_call: TRBD2
j_call: TRBJ2-4
clone_size: .
cdr3_aa: ASSGLAGAENIQY

cdr3_length: 14
v_call: TRBV23-1
d_call: .
j_call: TRBJ1-4
clone_size: .
cdr3_aa: ASTTKQGSGNEKLF

cdr3_length: 16
v_call: TRBV15
d_call: .
j_call: TRBJ2-3
clone_size: .
cdr3_aa: ATSRGTGTFPSTDTQY

cdr3_length: 14
v_call: TRBV9
d_call: TRBD2
j_call: TRBJ2-2
clone_size: .
cdr3_aa: ASSVTVTGGTGELF

cdr3_length: 9
v_call: TRBV20-1
d_call: TRBD1
j_call: TRBJ2-5
clone_size: .
cdr3_aa: SADRGETQY

cdr3_length: 12
v_call: TRBV7-2
d_call: .
j_call: TRBJ2-2
clone_size: .
cdr3_aa: ASSLTWRAGELF